A selection of T cell receptor beta chains follows, all from one sample in a study of response to subunit inactivated influenza vaccine. TCRdb ran MiXCR on the RT-PCR reads and lists one entry per CDR3 protein. In the table there are approximately 700,000 distinct CDR3 sequences, roughly 13% of which are singletons. Specimen: PBMCs from blood, collected 14 to 15 days before vaccination. The receptor set was obtained from a man aged 45-65 years who received an inactivated influenza vaccine. Each CDR3 is given with its conserved first and last residue. A D gene is named only where the DNA matches it firmly. Only part of the rows carry a size: once, few, many, or a class if the clone is expanded.

clone size	V gene	J gene	D gene	CDR3 DNA	CDR3 protein
NA	TRBV3-1	TRBJ1-2	NA	TGTGCCAGCAGCCAACGTGGCAGGAACTATGGCTACACCTTC	CASSQRGRNYGYTF
few	TRBV6-2/TRBV6-3	TRBJ1-5	TRBD1	TGTGCCAGCAGTTACCGCTTCTCAACCGGGACAGGGGCCGATTATAGCAATCAGCCCCAGCATTTT	CASSYRFSTGTGADYSNQPQHF
NA	TRBV3-1	TRBJ2-3	NA	TGTGCCAGCAGCCAATTACGGGCAGATACGCAGTATTTT	CASSQLRADTQYF
NA	TRBV20-1	TRBJ2-1	TRBD2	TGCAGTGCTAGTTTTAGCGGGGAAGCTAATGAGCAGTTCTTC	CSASFSGEANEQFF
few	TRBV5-1	TRBJ2-1	NA	TGCGCCAGCAGCTTGGGGGGCAGGGGCACCTACAATGAGCAGTTCTTC	CASSLGGRGTYNEQFF
many	TRBV9	TRBJ2-7	NA	TGTGCCAGCAGCGTAGGCTCGGGGGTAGTTTACGAGCAGTACTTC	CASSVGSGVVYEQYF
NA	TRBV12-3/TRBV12-4	TRBJ2-2	NA	TGTGCCAGCACCCGCCCCCCAGGCAGGAAAACCGGGGAGCTGTTTTTT	CASTRPPGRKTGELFF
NA	TRBV4-2	TRBJ2-5	TRBD2	TGTGCCAGCAGCCATAAGAACGCGGGAGGGCCGCTTGGCGAGACCCAGTACTTC	CASSHKNAGGPLGETQYF
many	TRBV6-2/TRBV6-3	TRBJ2-5	TRBD2	TGTGCCAGCAGTAATCACCCGGGACTAGCGGAGATACGGACCCAGTACTTC	CASSNHPGLAEIRTQYF
NA	TRBV3-1	TRBJ2-2	NA	TGTGCCAGCAGCCAAGAGGAGGGGTCAAACACCGGGGAGCTGTTTTTT	CASSQEEGSNTGELFF
NA	TRBV6-2/TRBV6-3	TRBJ2-2	NA	TGTGCCAGCAGTCCAATAGGTCGGAAGAACACCGGGGAGCTGTTTTTT	CASSPIGRKNTGELFF
NA	TRBV20-1	TRBJ2-7	NA	TGCAGTGCACCCCGACAGAATTACGAGCAGTACTTC	CSAPRQNYEQYF
few	TRBV11-2	TRBJ2-7	TRBD2	TGTGCCAGCAGCCCCGTTGATAGCGGGAGATACGAGCAGTACTTC	CASSPVDSGRYEQYF
few	TRBV6-2/TRBV6-3	TRBJ2-1	NA	TGTGCCAGCAGTTACTGGGGAGCGGAGTATTACAATGAGCAGTTCTTC	CASSYWGAEYYNEQFF
NA	TRBV5-1	TRBJ2-5	TRBD2	TGCGCCAGCAGCCCCTTGGGAGGTAGCGGGGGTATTCAAGAGACCCAGTACTTC	CASSPLGGSGGIQETQYF
few	TRBV11-2	TRBJ2-5	NA	TGTGCCAGCAGCTTAGAAGGGGGGACCCTTGAGACCCAGTACTTC	CASSLEGGTLETQYF
few	TRBV20-1	TRBJ1-6	NA	TGCAGTGCTACCTCACGGGCCCGAGTAGAGACCTATAATTCACCCCTCCACTTT	CSATSRARVETYNSPLHF
NA	TRBV20-1	TRBJ2-5	NA	TGCAGTGCTAGGGACTACCACCTACTCCAAGAGACCCAGTACTTC	CSARDYHLLQETQYF
few	TRBV28	TRBJ2-1	TRBD2	TGTGCCAGCAGTTTATGGGGCGGGAGGGCCGGTGAGCAGTTCTTC	CASSLWGGRAGEQFF
many	TRBV6-5	TRBJ2-6	TRBD1	TGTGCCAGCAGTTACTCTAGGACAGGGTCTGGGGCCAACGTCCTGACTTTC	CASSYSRTGSGANVLTF